Presented here are 7 T cell receptor beta chains from one specimen sequenced in a study of blood T cell repertoires in COVID-19. Sequenced by immunoSEQ multiplex PCR; TCRdb stores in-frame clones only, minus some. The sample contains a few hundred thousand clones, 70% to 90% of which appear only once. The sample comprised peripheral blood. The receptors were sampled from a man younger than 35 who had recovered from COVID-19.

J is TRBJ2-5 and V is TRBV11-2, with 7 bases lining up with TRBD2. The CDR3 consists of 16 residues. Germline assignment: CDR1 SGHAT and CDR2 FQNNGV. After removal of 1 base from V and 5 bases from J, the junction contained 10 bases not matched to a gene. The CDR3 nucleotides read TGTGCCAGCAGCTTAGTTCTGCGGGAGAGGGTGGAGACCCAGTACTTC. This gives the protein CASSLVLRERVETQYF.

The J gene is TRBJ2-2, the V gene TRBV27; the D gene is possibly TRBD2 (6 bases). This CDR3 region has 16 residues. Trimming took off 3 bases at V and 4 bases at J, with 15 bases between the two ends. Germline CDR1 is MNHEY and CDR2 is SMNVEV (reference sequence). The CDR3 DNA is TGTGCCAGCAGTTTCCGAACCATAGCGGTCACCGGGGAGCTGTTTTTT. Its translation is CASSFRTIAVTGELFF.

The chain carries TRBV1 and TRBJ1-1; the table's D call TRBD1 went unverified against the DNA. TRBV1 is a pseudogene segment. This CDR3 region has 14 residues. The chain's CDR3 is CTSSHRTENTEAFF. Here the CDR3 DNA reads TGCACCAGCAGCCACAGGACAGAGAACACTGAAGCTTTCTTT.

The chain links TRBV11-3 to TRBJ1-1; D may be TRBD1 (5 bases). The CDR3 is 14 amino acids. Trimming shortened V by 5 bases and J by 1 base, and 11 bases separated the two germline ends. CDR1 is SGHNT, CDR2 YENEEA, per germline. This CDR3 reads CASSRDSSNTEAFF. For the CDR3, the DNA is TGTGCCAGCAGCCGCGACAGTTCGAACACTGAAGCTTTCTTT. Drawing the rest from reference TRBV11-3 and TRBJ1-1, the complete variable domain is EAGVVQSPRYKIIEKKQPVAFWCNPISGHNTLYWYLQNLGQGPELLIRYENEEAVDDSQLPKDRFSAERLKGVDSTLKIQPAELGDSAVYLCASSRDSSNTEAFFGQGTRLTVV.

J is TRBJ2-3 and V is TRBV6-5; tentative D call: TRBD1 (6 bases). The CDR3 contains 13 residues. The V end lost 7 bases, the J end lost 6 bases, and 14 bases lay between the germline ends. Germline lookup yields CDR1 MNHEY and CDR2 SVGAGI. This CDR3 is CASTRGGMDTQYF. The CDR3 DNA reads as TGTGCCAGCACCCGAGGGGGTATGGATACGCAGTATTTT.

The chain uses TRBV9 and TRBJ1-1; 7 bases are a match to TRBD1. The CDR3 is 17 amino acids. The germline V gene has CDR1 SGDLS and CDR2 YYNGEE. J was trimmed by 7 bases and V by 2 bases; bases with no gene match: 17. In nucleotides, the CDR3 is TGTGCCAGCAGCGTTACAGGGACAGCCGGTGGCTATAATGAAGCTTTCTTT. Protein product: CASSVTGTAGGYNEAFF.

The V and J genes are TRBV11-3 and TRBJ1-1, with TRBD1 identical over 7 bases. There are 13 residues in the CDR3. V dropped 5 bases and J dropped 3; count of bases not matched to a gene: 3. Germline V lookup: CDR1 SGHNT, CDR2 YENEEA. The CDR3 is CASSVQGDTEAFF. Written as DNA, the CDR3 is TGTGCCAGCAGCGTGCAGGGGGACACTGAAGCTTTCTTT. Full variable domain (remainder filled in from reference TRBV11-3 and TRBJ1-1): EAGVVQSPRYKIIEKKQPVAFWCNPISGHNTLYWYLQNLGQGPELLIRYENEEAVDDSQLPKDRFSAERLKGVDSTLKIQPAELGDSAVYLCASSVQGDTEAFFGQGTRLTVV.